Listed here is a single T cell receptor (beta chain). The antigen remains undetermined. The entry originates in a study of Ad26.COV2.S vaccination and SARS-CoV-2 variants. Study-wide results and limits: Placebo and vaccine recipients had non-spike TCR breadth that was similar. Substantial post-vaccination breadth of spike-specific CD8+ and CD4+ T cell responses was reported.

Generated by immunoSEQ multiplex PCR, the TCRdb table keeps only in-frame clones and is missing some. This sample has around 250,000 clones; around nine tenths occur once, and the top ten carry about 2.7%. Noted treatment: 19 received Ad26.COV2.S at low or high dose, single or two shots; 5 received placebo; per-sample allocation not given. Collection of the samples took place on day 63 after the first injection of vaccine or placebo. Whoever gave the sample was an adult aged 18-55 years in Boston. An Ad26 vector expressing Wuhan-strain SARS-CoV-2 spike constituted the vaccine. The specimen comprised peripheral blood, sampled in a trial of Ad26.COV2.S vaccine versus placebo. This sequence was found in a person aged 18-65 years who received the Ad26.COV2.S COVID-19 vaccine or a placebo.

CDR3 DNA: TGCGCCAGCAGCCAAAGGGGTGCAGGAGCGGGGGGGAAAGATACGCAGTATTTT. Protein product: CASSQRGAGAGGKDTQYF. V usage is TRBV4-1 and J usage is TRBJ2-3; 10 positions agree with TRBD2. The CDR3 contains 18 residues. Germline V gives CDR1 MGHRA, CDR2 YSYEKL. Trimming removed 2 bases from V and 5 bases from J; junction bases left unmatched: 13.